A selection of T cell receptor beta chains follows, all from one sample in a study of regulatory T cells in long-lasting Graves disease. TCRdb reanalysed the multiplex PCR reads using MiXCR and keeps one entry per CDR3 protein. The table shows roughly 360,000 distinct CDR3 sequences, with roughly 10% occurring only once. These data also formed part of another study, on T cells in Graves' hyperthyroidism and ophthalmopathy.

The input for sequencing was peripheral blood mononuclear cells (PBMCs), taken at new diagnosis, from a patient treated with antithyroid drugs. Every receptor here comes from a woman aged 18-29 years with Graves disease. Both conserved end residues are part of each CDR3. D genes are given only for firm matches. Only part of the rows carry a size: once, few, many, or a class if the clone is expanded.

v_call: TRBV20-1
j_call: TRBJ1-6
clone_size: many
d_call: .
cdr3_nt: TGCAGTGCTAGAGCCTCCGAGGCAGGGATGTTCAATTCACCCCTCCACTTT
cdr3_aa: CSARASEAGMFNSPLHF

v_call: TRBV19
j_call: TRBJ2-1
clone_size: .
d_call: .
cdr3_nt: TGTGCCAGTAGTATATGGAGCTCCTTAGCTGAGCAGTTCTTC
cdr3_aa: CASSIWSSLAEQFF

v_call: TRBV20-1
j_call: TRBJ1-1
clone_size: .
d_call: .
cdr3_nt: TGCAGTGCTAGTCCCCTCCTGACCAACACTGAAGCTTTCTTT
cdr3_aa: CSASPLLTNTEAFF

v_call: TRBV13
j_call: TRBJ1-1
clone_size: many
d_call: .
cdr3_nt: TGTGCCAGCAGCTTCCTCTCCGGGGGAACTGAAGCTTTCTTT
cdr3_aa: CASSFLSGGTEAFF

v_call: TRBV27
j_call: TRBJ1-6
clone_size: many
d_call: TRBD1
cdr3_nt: TGTGCCAGCAGTTTAGTGACAGGGGGGAATTCACCCCTCCACTTT
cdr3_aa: CASSLVTGGNSPLHF

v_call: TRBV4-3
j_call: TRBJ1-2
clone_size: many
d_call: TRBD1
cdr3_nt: TGCGCCAGCAGCCCCGATAGGGACAGGGATGGTAACTATGGCTACACCTTC
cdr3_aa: CASSPDRDRDGNYGYTF

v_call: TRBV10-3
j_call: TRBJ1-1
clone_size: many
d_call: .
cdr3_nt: TGTGCCATCAGTCCGATTCAGGGCCGTCGAACTTTCTTT
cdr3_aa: CAISPIQGRRTFF

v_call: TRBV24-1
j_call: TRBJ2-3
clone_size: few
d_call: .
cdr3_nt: TGTGCCACCAGTGATTTGACGGCGGCTAGCACAGATACGCAGTATTTT
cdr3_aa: CATSDLTAASTDTQYF

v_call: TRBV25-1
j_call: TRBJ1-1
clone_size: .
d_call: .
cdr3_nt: TGTGCCAGCAGTGAATGGAAGAACACTGAAGCTTTCTTT
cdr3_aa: CASSEWKNTEAFF

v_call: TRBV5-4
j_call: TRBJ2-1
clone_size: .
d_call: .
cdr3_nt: TGTGCCAGCAGGAGACTAGTCTCAAGCGCGGGTGAGCAGTTCTTC
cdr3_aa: CASRRLVSSAGEQFF

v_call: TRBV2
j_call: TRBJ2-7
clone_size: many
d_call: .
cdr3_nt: TGTGCCAGCAGTTACACTCTCTCCTACGAGCAGTACTTC
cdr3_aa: CASSYTLSYEQYF

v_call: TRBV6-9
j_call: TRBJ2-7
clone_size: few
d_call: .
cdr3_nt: TGTGCCAGCAGTTACCCCGCCGGCCACGAGCAGTACTTC
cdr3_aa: CASSYPAGHEQYF

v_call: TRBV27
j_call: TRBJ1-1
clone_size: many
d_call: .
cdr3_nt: TGTGCCAGTAGTCTTTTGGGGATGAACACTGAAGCTTTCTTT
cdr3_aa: CASSLLGMNTEAFF

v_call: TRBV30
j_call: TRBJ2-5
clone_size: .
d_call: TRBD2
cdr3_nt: TGTGCCTGGTATAGTGGTTTGGGTCTAGCGGGACAAGAGACCCAGTACTTC
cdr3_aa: CAWYSGLGLAGQETQYF

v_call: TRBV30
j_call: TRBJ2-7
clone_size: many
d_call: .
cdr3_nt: TGTGCCTGGAGTTTAGGGAACTACGAGCAGTACTTC
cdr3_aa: CAWSLGNYEQYF

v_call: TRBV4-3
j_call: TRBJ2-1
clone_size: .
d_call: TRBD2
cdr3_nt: TGCGCCAGCAGCCCCGGACTAGCGGGGATAAATGAGCAGTTCTTC
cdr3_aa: CASSPGLAGINEQFF